This T cell receptor beta chain was captured in a study of blood T cells in healthy people across ages (dated by TCRdb to about 2015). Looking at the study overall: In model experiments, template switching captured roughly one uniquely barcoded TCR beta cDNA molecule for every two T cells. Using the same blood draw, the study looked at two additional independent replicas of 1 million unique cDNA reads for two donors, one aged 18 to 30 and the other aged 80 or older. To track age-related changes in TCR beta repertoire diversity, the study relied on deep sequencing normalized with unique cDNA molecular identifiers. To avoid experimental bias, donors of different ages were distributed randomly across sequencing lanes. The donors were divided into four age groups: young (average around 15 years), middle-aged (approximately 39), aged (about 61) and long-lived (around 80).

Study-level results and caveats: Because the CMV infection status of the donors was unknown, age-related changes in expanded clonotypes may potentially have been confounded. Observed TCR beta diversity per million T cells fell roughly linearly with age, and a significant reduction was already apparent by age about 38. A strong correlation was found between observed TCR beta diversity and the percentage of naive T cells measured by flow cytometry. The long-lived group showed more naive CD4+ T cells, fewer expanded clones and increased TCR diversity than the aged group, suggesting age selection. Estimates of total diversity based on one million sequenced T cells were regarded as lower bounds and as underestimates. Because profiling used bulk unsorted PBMCs, naive and antigen-experienced compartments could not be compared conclusively.

Comments on this clonotype: This receptor's antigen is unknown. Per-base quality was not reported, and no clone a single base away is much larger than it.

Donors were a few dozen systemically healthy Caucasian individuals from Russia aged roughly 6 to 90 years. Each donor gave about 9.8 milliliters of peripheral blood, drawn into EDTA-treated Vacutainer tubes. Ficoll-Paque density-gradient centrifugation was used to isolate PBMCs, with at least 6.5 million per sample. Total RNA was extracted from PBMCs with Trizol reagent, with at least 5 micrograms obtained per sample. For every donor, an aliquot of PBMCs went through flow cytometry to measure the percentages of naive CD45RAhigh/CD27high T cells. V lost 3 bases and J lost 7 bases, and the count of bases not matched to a germline gene is 8. In the germline V gene (reference sequence), CDR1 corresponds to LNHDA and CDR2 to SQIVND. Reading from cysteine to phenylalanine, the CDR3 counts 15 amino acids. The entry retains the CDR3 DNA only, 45 bases that are in frame from base 1. The library came from 5' RACE. The run used an Illumina HiSeq 2500. The second PCR ran for roughly 7 to 11 cycles and used a J-beta primer mix along with a sample-barcoded 5' primer. A template-switch 5' adaptor carrying 12 random nucleotides introduced a unique molecular identifier onto each TCR beta cDNA molecule. Each sample yielded at least 2.5 million CDR3-containing paired-end reads. The Mint cDNA synthesis kit, primed by a TRBC-specific oligonucleotide, was used to synthesize first-strand cDNA from all RNA. All cDNA was treated with uracil-DNA glycosylase and then went through a first 18-cycle PCR with the universal primers M1SS and BC2_uni_R. On the study's bioinformatics: Each sample was normalized by randomly selecting 1 million high-quality reads, each carrying a distinct molecular identifier. Reads with shared molecular identifiers were discarded instead of being binned into consensus sequences. MiTCR, set to a Q25 quality threshold and the strictest error-elimination algorithm, was used for CDR3 identification, clonotype clustering and error correction. Lower-bound total TCR beta diversity was estimated with a nonparametric unseen species model using Euler transformation. TCRdb reprocessed the public reads (quality trimming at Q25 with fastp, clone calling with MiXCR) and kept in-frame beta chains. Rows are unified per CDR3 protein, each entry keeping the most common DNA and genes. Clone size and V and J calls follow TCRdb, not the original study. The sample table holds about 800,000 distinct CDR3 sequences, of which roughly 46% were seen once. 15% to 20% of the sample goes to the ten largest clones.

The specimen sequenced was blood. The rearranged chain carries TRBV19 and TRBJ2-1; 8 central nucleotides agree with TRBD1. The receptor was isolated from an elderly man in good health. The CDR3: CASSIPGGGYNEQFF. The nucleotide sequence is given as TGTGCCAGTAGTATTCCAGGGGGCGGCTATAATGAGCAGTTCTTC.